The clone carrying this T cell receptor beta chain was seen just once. This specimen comes from a study of T cell changes during pregnancy in multiple sclerosis. Sequencing used immunoSEQ multiplex PCR; TCRdb keeps in-frame clones, though not all of them. Of 80,000 to 100,000 clones in the sample, approximately 92% were seen once. The CDR3 loop spans 13 amino acids. Germline loops: CDR1 SNHLY, CDR2 FYNNEI. The V and J ends lost 7 bases and 4 bases respectively, with 13 bases between them. The material sequenced was peripheral blood, taken in the first trimester of pregnancy. This TCR was recovered from a female donor with multiple sclerosis, enrolled in a pregnancy study. This rearrangement joins TRBV2 to TRBJ1-2; D may be TRBD1 (5 bases). CDR3 sequence (DNA): TGTGCCAGCAAGGGCGACAGAGTCTATGGCTACACCTTC. It encodes CASKGDRVYGYTF.